The entry that follows covers one T cell receptor (beta chain) sequence. It lacks a known antigen. Base quality data are lacking; no much larger clone is found one base away. According to the germline V gene, CDR1 reads SGHNT and CDR2 reads YENEEA. V has 4 bases trimmed and J has 8 bases trimmed; junction bases matching no gene number 5. The CDR3 has 14 amino acids, counting the end cysteine and phenylalanine. Here the CDR3 DNA is all that survives: 42 bases in frame from base 1. Patients with autoimmune disease history or receiving systemic immunosuppression were excluded from the trial. Peripheral blood for TCR sequencing was drawn from every dose cohort at baseline, at cycle 4 day 1 and at cycle 7 day 1. The samples were taken from a phase I, first-in-human, multicenter, open-label dose-escalation trial of ivuxolimab. Adults with locally advanced or metastatic melanoma, renal cell, hepatocellular, or head and neck squamous cell carcinoma were enrolled in the trial. Before TCR sequencing, CD4+ T cells and CD8+ T cells from peripheral blood were sorted into separate populations.

The data belong to a study of OX40 agonist ivuxolimab in advanced cancers. Regarding the complete study: Ivuxolimab was an agonistic, fully human IgG2 monoclonal antibody directed against OX40 (CD134), a costimulatory receptor. The monotherapy dose-escalation portion (N of about 49 patients) of the phase I ivuxolimab trial is reported in the paper. Among the approximately 50 dose-escalation patients, around 20 had hepatocellular carcinoma, 15 melanoma, 9 renal cell carcinoma and 9 head and neck cancer. Peripheral TCRbeta sequencing aimed to test whether ivuxolimab altered TCR sequence diversity and caused clonal T-cell expansion. Intravenous ivuxolimab was administered to patients every 2 weeks at six dose levels: 0.01, 0.1, 0.3, 1.5, 3 and 10 mg/kg. Patients were allowed to have had prior anti-PD-1, anti-PD-L1 or anti-CTLA-4 therapy, and 30% to 40% of the dose-escalation patients had been treated with checkpoint inhibitors. Three dose-escalation patients achieved partial responses, one with hepatocellular carcinoma and two with cutaneous melanoma. In the dose-escalation cohort, around four fifths of patients were male, and the mean age was approximately 60 years, with a range of about 20 to 79.

What the work shows at the level of the full study, not this receptor alone: On average, CD8+ T cells showed more expanded clones than CD4+ T cells after ivuxolimab. Which antigens the clonally expanded peripheral T cells were specific for was not determined. In the 0.1-3.0 mg/kg groups, partial responders had among the lowest normalized peripheral clonal expansion, particularly in CD8+ T cells. At doses from 0.1 to 3.0 mg/kg, clonal expansion was seen in both CD4+ and CD8+ blood T cells between baseline and week 6. Low levels of normalized T-cell clonal expansion were also seen in some patients who did not respond.

To sequence the TCRbeta CDR3 region, genomic DNA was isolated from the sorted cells. The immunoSEQ Assay was used for sequencing of TCRbeta CDR3 regions. TCRdb re-hosts the immuneACCESS table, in-frame sequences only. Its copies lack some clones; in the studies checked, an unresolved V gene accounts for under half of them, and the cause for the rest is not known. This sample gives tens of thousands of clones in total; about 93% of them show up just once. The top ten constitute around 0.46% of the sample. The chain is encoded by TRBV11-3 joined to TRBJ1-2; 12 bases in the middle match TRBD1. The specimen comprised CD4+ or CD8+ T cells sorted from blood, sampled in a trial of the OX40 agonist ivuxolimab. This TCR derives from an adult with an advanced solid tumor such as melanoma, head and neck, liver or kidney cancer. In nucleotide form, the sequence is TGTGCCAGCAGCTCATGGGACAGGGGGCAAGGCTACACCTTC. Its coded protein is CASSSWDRGQGYTF.